This T cell receptor beta chain stems from a study of CD8 T cells in Susac syndrome. When the RNA was reverse transcribed, random hexamers were used with an input of roughly 0.45 to 1 ug. By means of immunoSEQ multiplex PCR, TCR beta CDR3 spanning 54 Vbeta and 13 Jbeta underwent amplification. MiXCR was run by TCRdb on the immunoSEQ multiplex PCR reads, yielding one entry per CDR3 protein. The sample yields a few hundred thousand distinct CDR3 sequences, approximately 95% seen once. With respect to this clonotype: Antigen: not known.

Each multiple sclerosis control was a treatment-naive patient with relapsing-remitting disease that was either stable or active. CD8+ and CD4+ T cells were negatively isolated; TEMRA cells were FACS-enriched. Between the trimmed V and J ends, which lost 0 bases and 8 bases, there was a span of 3 bases. The CDR3 consists of 11 residues. Germline assignment: CDR1 KGHDR and CDR2 SFDVKD. Overall study results and limits: That the number of individuals in its TCR sequencing and HLA analysis was relatively small was acknowledged by the study.

The chain links TRBV24-1 to TRBJ2-5; D is unresolved. This TCR was recovered from a human donor with multiple sclerosis. Material for sequencing was CD4+ T cells from PBMCs. The CDR3 region has the DNA TGTGCCACCAGTGATTTGGCTACCCAGTACTTC. Translation gives CATSDLATQYF.